The 15 T cell receptor beta chains presented below share a single source sample, sequenced in a study of PD-1 blockade in classical Hodgkin lymphoma. Generated by immunoSEQ multiplex PCR, the TCRdb table keeps only in-frame clones and is missing some. Of about 52,000 clones in the sample, around nine tenths were seen once. Time point defined: cycle 4 day 1 (C4D1), after more than 5 weeks of nivolumab. All the patients suffered relapse after autologous stem cell transplantation, and brentuximab vedotin exposure differed. The material was peripheral blood mononuclear cells (PBMCs), obtained before the fourth cycle of nivolumab. The origin of the receptors is a human donor with classical Hodgkin lymphoma.

V usage is TRBV28 and J usage is TRBJ2-5; D may be TRBD2 (6 bases). Germline lookup yields CDR1 MDHEN and CDR2 SYDVKM. The CDR3 covers 16 residues. V lost 3 bases to trimming and J lost 1 base, with 15 bases between them. The CDR3: CASSFTWDLVQETQYF. CDR3 bases: TGTGCCAGCAGTTTCACATGGGACTTGGTCCAAGAGACCCAGTACTTC.

Turning to this clone: A junction end diverges from the germline sequence, so it may reflect a read error. The V and J genes are TRBV7-7 and TRBJ2-5; tentative D call: TRBD2 (5 bases). CDR1 is SSHAT, CDR2 FNYEAQ, per germline (reference sequence). This CDR3 region has 15 residues. CDR3 region: CASSPGADLQETQYF. CDR3 bases: TGTGCTAGCAGCCCGGGTGCGGACTTACAAGAGACCCAGTACTTC.

The chain couples TRBV11-2 to TRBJ2-5; D unresolved. The V gene lost 1 base and the J gene lost 0 bases, with 3 bases spanning the gap. The germline V gene has CDR1 SGHAT and CDR2 FQNNGV. CDR3 length: 13 amino acids. For the CDR3, the DNA is TGTGCCAGCAGCTTAGGGTACCAAGAGACCCAGTACTTC. This encodes CASSLGYQETQYF.

The chain employs TRBV6-6 and TRBJ1-5; D might be TRBD1 (5 bases). Trimming removed 8 bases from V and 4 bases from J, with 18 bases in between. This CDR3 is 15 amino acids long. Germline V gene data show CDR1 as MNHNY and CDR2 as SVGAGI (reference sequence). The CDR3 spells CASRAGQGPNQPQHF. As DNA, the CDR3 is TGTGCCAGCCGGGCAGGGCAGGGCCCAAATCAGCCCCAGCATTTT.

A few counts support this clone. This chain links TRBV7-3 with TRBJ2-7; 7 bases match TRBD1. Germline CDR1 reads SGHTA; CDR2 reads FQGTGA. The V gene end was trimmed by 5 bases and the J gene end by 6 bases; junction bases not matched to a gene: 7. The CDR3 loop spans 13 amino acids. The CDR3 sequence is CASSPQGVGEQYF. The CDR3 DNA sequence: TGTGCCAGCAGCCCTCAGGGGGTTGGCGAGCAGTACTTC.

The chain recombines TRBV7-3 with TRBJ2-1, with 7 bases that match TRBD1. The CDR3 sequence is 13 residues long. Germline CDR1 and CDR2: SGHTA and FQGTGA. With V trimmed by 6 bases and J by 9 bases, 8 bases remained unmatched. CDR3 DNA: TGTGCCAGCAGTTCAATAGGGGGCCTTGAGCAGTTCTTC. This encodes CASSSIGGLEQFF.

This clone counts as medium-sized. The chain uses TRBV7-9 and TRBJ2-3; 8 bases line up with TRBD1. CDR1 and CDR2 from the germline V gene are SEHNR and FQNEAQ (reference sequence). Trimming cost V 5 bases and J 3 bases; bases outside gene matches: 7. The CDR3 extends over 15 amino acids. Here the CDR3 reads CASSMRQGSTDTQYF. In nucleotides, the CDR3 is TGTGCCAGCAGCATGAGACAGGGGAGTACAGATACGCAGTATTTT.

J is TRBJ2-1 and V is TRBV4-1; 10 nucleotides match TRBD2. CDR1 MGHRA and CDR2 YSYEKL come from the germline V gene. This CDR3 contains 18 residues. V was clipped by 5 bases and J by 6 bases; unmatched bases: 16. The CDR3 loop reads CASSSIAGGPYWSNEQFF. In nucleotides, the CDR3 is TGCGCCAGCAGCTCTATAGCGGGGGGCCCTTATTGGAGCAATGAGCAGTTCTTC.

J is TRBJ2-5 and V is TRBV7-2, with no clear D. The CDR3 is 13 amino acids. V lost 2 bases and J 4 bases, leaving 8 bases between the germline ends. The germline gives CDR1 SGHTA, CDR2 FQGNSA. The CDR3 here is CASSLYVRETQYF. CDR3 coding DNA: TGTGCCAGCAGCTTATACGTACGAGAGACCCAGTACTTC.

The V gene is TRBV18, the J gene TRBJ2-5; D is unclear. In germline, CDR1 is KGHSH, CDR2 LQKENI. CDR3 length: 12 residues. Trimming removed 1 base at V and 5 bases at J, with 5 bases between. CDR3 sequence: CASSPRAETQYF. Written as DNA, the CDR3 is TGTGCCAGCTCACCACGCGCGGAGACCCAGTACTTC.

With regard to this clone: The same CDR3 is also encoded by other DNA sequences in this sample. V usage is TRBV9 and J usage is TRBJ2-5, with D possibly matching TRBD2 (5 bases). Germline V gene sequence: CDR1 SGDLS, CDR2 YYNGEE. The CDR3 is 14 amino acids. Between the trimmed V and J ends, which lost 0 bases and 2 bases, there was a span of 8 bases. The CDR3 nucleotides read TGTGCCAGCAGCGTAGGGGGAGTACAAGAGACCCAGTACTTC. This sequence encodes CASSVGGVQETQYF.

In its sample, this clone was seen a few times. The rearrangement links TRBV7-9 to TRBJ1-2, with 7 bases identical to TRBD1. V shed 5 bases and J 6 bases; nucleotides not matched to a gene: 3. Per germline, CDR1 SEHNR and CDR2 FQNEAQ (reference sequence). The CDR3 contains 12 residues. CDR3 sequence: CASSLQGDGYTF. For the CDR3, the DNA is TGTGCCAGCAGCCTGCAGGGGGATGGCTACACCTTC. Supplemented by reference TRBV7-9 and TRBJ1-2, the full variable domain reads DTGVSQNPRHKITKRGQNVTFRCDPISEHNRLYWYRQTLGQGPEFLTYFQNEAQLEKSRLLSDRFSAERPKGSFSTLEIQRTEQGDSAMYLCASSLQGDGYTFGSGTRLTVV.

CDR3 DNA: TGTGCCAGCAGAAATAGACAGGGGGCGGAGGCTTTCTTT. Translating gives CASRNRQGAEAFF. V usage is TRBV7-3 and J usage is TRBJ1-1; the match to TRBD1 covers 10 bases. Germline V gene lookup returns CDR1 SGHTA and CDR2 FQGTGA. CDR3 length: 13 residues. V was pared by 6 bases and J by 11 bases, with 9 bases of the junction left unmatched.

V is TRBV4-1 and J is TRBJ2-7; the D is unclear. With 4 bases removed from V and 5 bases from J, the gap between germline ends came to 12 bases. This CDR3 comprises 13 residues. Germline V gives CDR1 MGHRA, CDR2 YSYEKL. CDR3 in amino acids: CASSLFASNEQYF. The CDR3 region has the DNA TGCGCCAGCAGCCTATTCGCCTCTAACGAGCAGTACTTC.

The V call is TRBV14, the J call TRBJ2-7, with D unresolved. The germline CDR1 and CDR2 sequences are SGHDN and FVKESK. The ends were cut back, 5 bases at V and 6 bases at J, with 11 bases in the middle. The CDR3 has 12 residues. The CDR3: CASSYPTGEQYF. CDR3 DNA sequence: TGTGCCAGCAGCTACCCTACGGGCGAGCAGTACTTC.